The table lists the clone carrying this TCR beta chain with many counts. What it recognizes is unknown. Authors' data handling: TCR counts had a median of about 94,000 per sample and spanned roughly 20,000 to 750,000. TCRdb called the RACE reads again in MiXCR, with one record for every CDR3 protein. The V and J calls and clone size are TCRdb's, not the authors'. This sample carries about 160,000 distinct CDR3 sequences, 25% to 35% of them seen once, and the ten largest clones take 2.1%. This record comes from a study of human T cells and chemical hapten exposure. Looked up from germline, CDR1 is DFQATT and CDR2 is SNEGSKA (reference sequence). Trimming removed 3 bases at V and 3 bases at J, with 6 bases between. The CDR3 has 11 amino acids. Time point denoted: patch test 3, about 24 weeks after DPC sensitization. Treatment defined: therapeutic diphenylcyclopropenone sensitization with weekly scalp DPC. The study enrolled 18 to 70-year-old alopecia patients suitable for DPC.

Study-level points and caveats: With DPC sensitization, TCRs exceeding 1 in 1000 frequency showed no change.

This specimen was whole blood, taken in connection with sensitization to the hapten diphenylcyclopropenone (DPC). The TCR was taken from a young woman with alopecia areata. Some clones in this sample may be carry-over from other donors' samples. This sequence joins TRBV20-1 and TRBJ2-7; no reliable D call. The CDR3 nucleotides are TGCAGTGCTAGTGAGTACTACGAGCAGTACTTC. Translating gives CSASEYYEQYF.